This entry lists 28 T cell receptor beta chains sequenced from one sample in a study of blood T cell repertoires in COVID-19. TCRdb keeps only in-frame clones here, not all; method: immunoSEQ multiplex PCR. The sample consists of about 120,000 clones, roughly 90% of them appearing once. The sample was peripheral blood. These receptors all stem from a woman aged 80 or older with acute or convalescent COVID-19.

The chain uses TRBV5-1 and TRBJ1-1; D remains unclear. Germline V CDR1 and CDR2: SGHRS, YFSETQ. V was shortened by 0 bases and J by 1 base, with 13 bases between the two germline ends. The CDR3 contains 16 residues. The CDR3 region has the DNA TGCGCCAGCAGCTTGGGGTCGGTATACCAGAACACTGAAGCTTTCTTT. It codes for CASSLGSVYQNTEAFF.

The rearrangement links TRBV7-2 to TRBJ2-3; 13 bases line up with TRBD2. J gave up 6 bases and V 4 bases, and 7 bases lay outside the gene matches. This CDR3 has 16 amino acids. Germline loops: CDR1 SGHTA, CDR2 FQGNSA. CDR3 DNA sequence: TGTGCCAGCAGCTCCCGACTAGCGGGGGGAGTTGATACGCAGTATTTT. It translates to CASSSRLAGGVDTQYF.

The J gene is TRBJ1-5, the V gene TRBV18; TRBD1 agrees at 7 bases. The CDR3 has 15 amino acids. In germline, CDR1 is KGHSH, CDR2 LQKENI. Trimming cost V 6 bases and J 3 bases; bases outside gene matches: 8. Written as DNA, the CDR3 is TGTGCCAGCTCGCCGAGGACAGGACTCAATCAGCCCCAGCATTTT. Protein: CASSPRTGLNQPQHF.

This clone was seen only a few times. The chain couples TRBV11-2 to TRBJ1-1; D is ambiguous. The CDR3 is 14 amino acids. Germline lookup yields CDR1 SGHAT and CDR2 FQNNGV. The V gene lost 4 bases and the J gene lost 6 bases, with 15 bases spanning the gap. Here the CDR3 reads CASSSSTRRAEAFF. The DNA for the CDR3 is TGTGCCAGCAGCTCCTCGACCCGGAGGGCTGAAGCTTTCTTT.

CDR3 residues: CASNLREEGYTF. The CDR3 nucleotides are TGTGCCAGCAATCTCAGGGAGGAAGGCTACACCTTC. The chain joins TRBV6-5 to TRBJ1-2; D possibly corresponds to TRBD1 (5 bases). CDR1 and CDR2 (germline): MNHEY, SVGAGI. This CDR3 comprises 12 residues. V lost 7 bases, J lost 8 bases, and 14 bases lay in between.

The rearrangement joins TRBV5-4 to TRBJ2-7; TRBD2 is a possible D gene (5 bases). Germline CDR1 and CDR2: SGHNT and YYREEE (reference sequence). CDR3 length: 13 residues. The germline V and J ends were trimmed by 2 bases and 3 bases, with 9 bases remaining between them. The CDR3 DNA sequence: TGTGCCAGCAGCTTACCCGGGAACTACGAGCAGTACTTC. This codes for CASSLPGNYEQYF.

This clone has more than one count but fewer than ten. This rearrangement joins TRBV6-4 to TRBJ1-2; 8 bases are a match to TRBD1. Unmatched junction bases numbered 9, after V lost 7 bases and J lost 5 bases. Germline V gene sequence: CDR1 MRHNA, CDR2 SNTAGT. The CDR3 runs to 14 residues. The CDR3 DNA follows: TGTGCCAGCAAACCGCAGGGGGCGAGTTATGGCTACACCTTC. Translated: CASKPQGASYGYTF.

This rearrangement joins TRBV19 to TRBJ1-4, with D possibly TRBD1 on 5 matching bases. Trimming took 8 bases from V and 8 from J, leaving 18 bases between them. This CDR3 comprises 14 residues. From germline, CDR1 is LNHDA and CDR2 SQIVND (reference sequence). The CDR3 loop reads CASSSGGVIEKLFF. In nucleotides, the CDR3 is TGTGCCAGTTCCTCGGGGGGGGTGATCGAAAAACTGTTTTTT.

This sequence joins TRBV5-1 and TRBJ1-4, with no clear D. Germline lookup yields CDR1 SGHRS and CDR2 YFSETQ. The CDR3 extends over 11 amino acids. Trimming shortened V by 2 bases and J by 12 bases, and 8 bases separated the two germline ends. The DNA for the CDR3 is TGCGCCAGCAGCTTAAACTCCGAACTGTTTTTT. This sequence encodes CASSLNSELFF.

The CDR3 DNA reads as TGTGCCAGCAGTCCAACCGGAGGTCTCGGCGAAAAACTGTTTTTT. Its translation is CASSPTGGLGEKLFF. V is TRBV6-5 and J is TRBJ1-4, with D unresolved. V lost 5 bases, J lost 8 bases, and 18 bases lay in between. The CDR3 spans 15 residues. CDR1 MNHEY and CDR2 SVGAGI come from the germline V gene.

The CDR3 sequence is CASSPTGNDYEQYF. CDR3 nucleotide sequence: TGCGCCAGCAGCCCGACAGGGAATGACTACGAGCAGTACTTC. The chain joins TRBV4-3 to TRBJ2-7; 7 nucleotides align to TRBD1. J lost 3 bases, V lost 4 bases, and 6 bases had no gene match. This CDR3 spans 14 amino acids. The germline gives CDR1 LGHNA, CDR2 YSLEER.

This CDR3 reads CASSELTSGNEQFF. The CDR3 bases are TGTGCCAGCAGTGAATTGACTAGTGGGAATGAGCAGTTCTTC. The chain links TRBV2 to TRBJ2-1, with a possible D match to TRBD2 (6 bases). Germline values: CDR1 SNHLY, CDR2 FYNNEI. This CDR3 has 14 residues. V gave up 2 bases and J gave up 7 bases, with 12 bases separating them.

V usage is TRBV4-3 and J usage is TRBJ1-4, with 10 positions matching TRBD1. The V and J ends lost 1 base and 8 bases, in that order; junction bases with no gene match: 7. CDR1 is LGHNA, CDR2 YSLEER, per germline. The CDR3 is 16 amino acids. The CDR3 loop is CASSQATWGQGEKLFF. CDR3 DNA sequence: TGCGCCAGCAGCCAAGCCACGTGGGGACAGGGGGAAAAACTGTTTTTT.

The chain joins TRBV5-1 to TRBJ2-5, with TRBD2 as a possible D gene (6 bases). The CDR3 consists of 14 residues. Germline CDR1 and CDR2: SGHRS and YFSETQ. Trimming stripped 1 base from V and 5 bases from J, with 12 bases between. CDR3 amino acids: CASSLTVGGETQYF. In nucleotides, the CDR3 is TGCGCCAGCAGCTTGACCGTTGGGGGGGAGACCCAGTACTTC.

The chain combines TRBV5-4 with TRBJ2-5, with TRBD1 matching over 9 bases. The CDR3 has 15 residues. The V segment lost 0 bases and the J segment 6 bases; nucleotides outside the gene matches: 6. Germline V lookup: CDR1 SGHNT, CDR2 YYREEE (reference sequence). The CDR3 coding sequence is TGTGCCAGCAGCTTGGCGGGACAGGGTGTCAAGACCCAGTACTTC. It is translated as CASSLAGQGVKTQYF. Supplemented by reference TRBV5-4 and TRBJ2-5, the full variable domain reads ETGVTQSPTHLIKTRGQQVTLRCSSQSGHNTVSWYQQALGQGPQFIFQYYREEENGRGNFPPRFSGLQFPNYSSELNVNALELDDSALYLCASSLAGQGVKTQYFGPGTRLLVL.

This clone has a handful of counts. This chain links TRBV6-5 with TRBJ1-3; TRBD1 matches at 7 bases. CDR3 length: 14 amino acids. Germline CDR1 and CDR2: MNHEY and SVGAGI. V shed 4 bases, J shed 4 bases, and the junction held 4 bases outside the gene matches. In DNA, the CDR3 is TGTGCCAGCAGTTCACAGGGGAGGGGAAACACCATATATTTT. It encodes CASSSQGRGNTIYF.

This chain joins TRBV24-1 and TRBJ1-4; no definite D call. The CDR3 is made up of 14 amino acids. Germline CDR1 is KGHDR and CDR2 is SFDVKD. The germline V and J ends were trimmed by 5 bases and 8 bases, with 14 bases remaining between them. The CDR3 spells CATSASPSLEKLFF. In DNA, the CDR3 is TGTGCCACCAGTGCTTCGCCCAGTTTGGAAAAACTGTTTTTT.

The CDR3 region is CASSRSGRLTHEQFF. The CDR3, as DNA: TGTGCCAGCAGCCGCAGCGGGAGGCTTACACATGAGCAGTTCTTC. J is TRBJ2-1 and V is TRBV7-3, with TRBD2 matching over 9 bases. With V trimmed by 5 bases and J by 8 bases, 10 bases remained unmatched. Germline V gene lookup returns CDR1 SGHTA and CDR2 FQGTGA. The CDR3 is 15 amino acids.

The chain employs TRBV18 and TRBJ1-6; 11 positions match TRBD1. This CDR3 region has 17 residues. Germline lookup yields CDR1 KGHSH and CDR2 LQKENI. Trimming cost V 3 bases and J 13 bases; bases outside gene matches: 14. In nucleotides, the CDR3 is TGTGCCAGCTCACCGCCCAGATCCGGGACAGGGGGGAGGCCCCTCCACTTT. It codes for CASSPPRSGTGGRPLHF.

V usage is TRBV27 and J usage is TRBJ1-1; D is uncertain. There are 12 residues in the CDR3. Germline CDR1 reads MNHEY; CDR2 reads SMNVEV (reference sequence). V was shortened by 5 bases and J by 4 bases, with 8 bases between the two germline ends. The CDR3 here is CASSKAGTEAFF. The CDR3 region has the DNA TGTGCCAGCAGTAAGGCGGGCACTGAAGCTTTCTTT.

For this clone: Other DNA sequences in this sample translate to the same CDR3. This chain links TRBV9 with TRBJ1-6; D gene uncertain. Germline loops: CDR1 SGDLS, CDR2 YYNGEE. The CDR3 contains 16 residues. Trimming shortened V by 0 bases and J by 0 bases, and 7 bases separated the two germline ends. CDR3 in DNA: TGTGCCAGCAGCGTAGATCCGAGCTCCTATAATTCACCCCTCCACTTT. Translated, it gives CASSVDPSSYNSPLHF.

The chain combines TRBV7-9 with TRBJ2-1; D not resolved. Looked up from germline, CDR1 is SEHNR and CDR2 is FQNEAQ (reference sequence). V was clipped by 1 base and J by 0 bases, with 19 bases between them. This CDR3 has 19 amino acids. CDR3 protein: CASSLGPSRRSSSYNEQFF. The DNA of the CDR3 is TGTGCCAGCAGCTTAGGTCCTTCGCGCAGGTCCAGCTCCTACAATGAGCAGTTCTTC. The whole variable domain, remainder taken from reference TRBV7-9 and TRBJ2-1, is DTGVSQNPRHKITKRGQNVTFRCDPISEHNRLYWYRQTLGQGPEFLTYFQNEAQLEKSRLLSDRFSAERPKGSFSTLEIQRTEQGDSAMYLCASSLGPSRRSSSYNEQFFGPGTRLTVL.

The CDR3 loop is CATTRDREPEQFF. DNA for the CDR3: TGTGCCACGACTCGGGACAGGGAGCCTGAGCAGTTCTTC. The V and J genes are TRBV2 and TRBJ2-1; 9 bases are shared with TRBD1. Germline values: CDR1 SNHLY, CDR2 FYNNEI. The CDR3 has 13 residues. V dropped 10 bases and J dropped 9; count of bases not matched to a gene: 10.

J is TRBJ1-6 and V is TRBV2; D is unclear. V lost 4 bases and J lost 5, with 9 bases in between. CDR3 length equals 14 residues. Germline V gene sequence: CDR1 SNHLY, CDR2 FYNNEI. CDR3 region: CASSVRGNNSPLHF. CDR3 sequence (DNA): TGTGCCAGCAGTGTTCGGGGTAATAATTCACCCCTCCACTTT.

The chain combines TRBV11-3 with TRBJ1-3, with D possibly TRBD1 on 6 matching bases. The germline gives CDR1 SGHNT, CDR2 YENEEA. The CDR3 totals 16 residues. V was clipped by 5 bases and J by 0 bases, with 14 bases between them. The CDR3 DNA is TGTGCCAGCAGCGACAGGACCAAGAGCTCTGGAAACACCATATATTTT. This encodes CASSDRTKSSGNTIYF.

The V call is TRBV24-1, the J call TRBJ2-7, with TRBD1 identical over 7 bases. The V segment lost 4 bases and the J segment 3 bases; nucleotides outside the gene matches: 8. The CDR3 extends over 15 amino acids. Germline V lookup: CDR1 KGHDR, CDR2 SFDVKD. CDR3 protein: CATSELPTGNYEQYF. The CDR3 nucleotides read TGTGCCACCAGTGAGCTACCGACAGGGAACTACGAGCAGTACTTC.

The CDR3 nucleotides are TGTGCCAGCAGAAGGCAGGGGGGTACGCAGTATTTT. This translates into CASRRQGGTQYF. The chain has TRBV2 and TRBJ2-3; TRBD1 is a possible D gene (7 bases). V dropped 6 bases and J dropped 8 bases, with 12 bases sitting between them. CDR3 length: 12 residues. Germline V gives CDR1 SNHLY, CDR2 FYNNEI.

The chain joins TRBV11-1 to TRBJ2-5, with D possibly matching TRBD2 (6 bases). Germline V CDR1 and CDR2: SGHAT, FQDESV (reference sequence). The CDR3 has 15 amino acids. Trimming removed 1 base from V and 5 bases from J, with 14 bases in between. CDR3 region: CASSLGGVSLETQYF. CDR3 DNA: TGTGCCAGCAGCTTAGGGGGGGTGAGTTTGGAGACCCAGTACTTC.